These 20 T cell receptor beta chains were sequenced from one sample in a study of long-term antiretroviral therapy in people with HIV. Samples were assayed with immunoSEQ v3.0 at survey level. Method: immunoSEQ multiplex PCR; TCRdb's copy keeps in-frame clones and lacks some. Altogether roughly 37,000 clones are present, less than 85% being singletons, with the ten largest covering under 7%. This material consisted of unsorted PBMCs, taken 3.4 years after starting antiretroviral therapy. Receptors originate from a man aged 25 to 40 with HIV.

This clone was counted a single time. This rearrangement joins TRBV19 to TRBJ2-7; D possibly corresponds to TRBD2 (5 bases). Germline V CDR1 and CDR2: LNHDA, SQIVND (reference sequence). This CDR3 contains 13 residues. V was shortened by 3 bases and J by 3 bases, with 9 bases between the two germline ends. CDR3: CASSMVRDYEQYF. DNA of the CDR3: TGTGCCAGTAGTATGGTCCGGGACTACGAGCAGTACTTC.

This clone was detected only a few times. CDR3 sequence (DNA): TGCGCCAGCAGCCATTCCCCGGGACAAAACACCGGGGAGCTGTTTTTT. Translating it yields CASSHSPGQNTGELFF. The V call is TRBV4-1, the J call TRBJ2-2, with D tentatively TRBD1 (6 bases). There are 16 residues in the CDR3. Germline CDR1 and CDR2: MGHRA and YSYEKL. V lost 3 bases to trimming and J lost 2 bases, with 13 bases between them.

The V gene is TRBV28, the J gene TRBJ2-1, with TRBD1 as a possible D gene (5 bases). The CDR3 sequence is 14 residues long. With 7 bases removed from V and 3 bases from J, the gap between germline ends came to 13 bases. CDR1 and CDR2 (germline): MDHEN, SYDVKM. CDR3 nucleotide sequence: TGTGCCAGCAACTGGGCAGGGCGCTACAATGAGCAGTTCTTC. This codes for CASNWAGRYNEQFF. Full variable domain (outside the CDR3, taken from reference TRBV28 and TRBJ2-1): DVKVTQSSRYLVKRTGEKVFLECVQDMDHENMFWYRQDPGLGLRLIYFSYDVKMKEKGDIPEGYSVSREKKERFSLILESASTNQTSMYLCASNWAGRYNEQFFGPGTRLTVL.

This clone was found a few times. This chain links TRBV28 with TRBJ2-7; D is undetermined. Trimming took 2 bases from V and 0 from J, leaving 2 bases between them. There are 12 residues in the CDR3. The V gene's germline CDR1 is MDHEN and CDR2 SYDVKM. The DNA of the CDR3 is TGTGCCAGCAGTTTAACCTCCTACGAGCAGTACTTC. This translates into CASSLTSYEQYF.

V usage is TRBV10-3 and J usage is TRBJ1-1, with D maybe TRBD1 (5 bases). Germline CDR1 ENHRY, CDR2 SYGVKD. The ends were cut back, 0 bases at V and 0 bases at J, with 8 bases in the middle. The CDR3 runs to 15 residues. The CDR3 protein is CAISESGRVNTEAFF. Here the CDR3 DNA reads TGTGCCATCAGTGAGTCGGGCAGGGTGAACACTGAAGCTTTCTTT.

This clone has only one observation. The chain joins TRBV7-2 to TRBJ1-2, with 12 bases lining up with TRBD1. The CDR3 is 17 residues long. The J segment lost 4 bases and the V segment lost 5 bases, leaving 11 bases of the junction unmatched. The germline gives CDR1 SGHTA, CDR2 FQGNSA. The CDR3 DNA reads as TGTGCCAGCAGCCTGTCTTTGGGGACAGGGGGCGTCTATGGCTACACCTTC. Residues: CASSLSLGTGGVYGYTF.

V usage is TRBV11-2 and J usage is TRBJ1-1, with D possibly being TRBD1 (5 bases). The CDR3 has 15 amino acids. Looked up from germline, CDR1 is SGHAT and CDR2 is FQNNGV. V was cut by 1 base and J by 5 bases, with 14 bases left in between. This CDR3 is CASSLGGTLGTEAFF. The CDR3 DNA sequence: TGTGCCAGCAGCTTAGGGGGGACCCTGGGGACTGAAGCTTTCTTT.

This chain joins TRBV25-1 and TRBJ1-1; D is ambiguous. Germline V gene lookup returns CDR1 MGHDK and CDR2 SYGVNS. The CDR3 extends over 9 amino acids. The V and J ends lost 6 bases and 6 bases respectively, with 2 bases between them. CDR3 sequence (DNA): TGTGCCAGCAGGCCTGAAGCTTTCTTT. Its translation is CASRPEAFF.

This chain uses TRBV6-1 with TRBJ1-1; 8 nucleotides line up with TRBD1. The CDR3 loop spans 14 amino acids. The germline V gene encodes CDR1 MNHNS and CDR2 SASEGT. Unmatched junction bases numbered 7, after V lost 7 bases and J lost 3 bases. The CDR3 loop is CASTRQGWYTEAFF. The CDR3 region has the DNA TGTGCCAGCACCCGACAGGGGTGGTACACTGAAGCTTTCTTT.

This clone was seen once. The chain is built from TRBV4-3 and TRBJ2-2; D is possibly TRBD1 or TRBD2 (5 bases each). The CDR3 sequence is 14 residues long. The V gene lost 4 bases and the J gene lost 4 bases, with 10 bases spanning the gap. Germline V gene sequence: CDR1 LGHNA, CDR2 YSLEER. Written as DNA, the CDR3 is TGCGCCAGCAGCCGACTCGGGACCACCGGGGAGCTGTTTTTT. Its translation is CASSRLGTTGELFF.

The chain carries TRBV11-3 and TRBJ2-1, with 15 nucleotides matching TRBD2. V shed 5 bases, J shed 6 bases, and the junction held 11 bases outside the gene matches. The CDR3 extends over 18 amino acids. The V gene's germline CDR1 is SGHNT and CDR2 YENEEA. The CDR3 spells CASSAGLAGGPASNEQFF. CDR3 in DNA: TGTGCCAGCAGCGCCGGACTAGCGGGAGGGCCGGCGTCCAATGAGCAGTTCTTC.

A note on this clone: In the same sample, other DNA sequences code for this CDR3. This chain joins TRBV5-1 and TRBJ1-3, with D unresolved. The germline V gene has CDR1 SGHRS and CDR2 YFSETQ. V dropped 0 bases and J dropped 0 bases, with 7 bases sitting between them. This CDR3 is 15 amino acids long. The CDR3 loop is CASSLDGSSGNTIYF. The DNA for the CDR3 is TGCGCCAGCAGCTTGGATGGATCCTCTGGAAACACCATATATTTT.

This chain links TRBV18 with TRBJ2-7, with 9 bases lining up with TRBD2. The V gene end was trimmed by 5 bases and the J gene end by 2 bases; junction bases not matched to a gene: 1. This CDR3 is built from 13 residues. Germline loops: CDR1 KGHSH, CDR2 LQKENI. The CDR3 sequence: CASSLAGAYEQYF. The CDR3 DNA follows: TGTGCCAGCTCATTAGCGGGAGCCTACGAGCAGTACTTC.

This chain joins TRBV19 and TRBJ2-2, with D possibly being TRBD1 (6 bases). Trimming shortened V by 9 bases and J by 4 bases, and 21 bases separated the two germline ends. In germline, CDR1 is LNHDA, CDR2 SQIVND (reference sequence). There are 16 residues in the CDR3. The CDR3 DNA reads TGTGCCAGCCTACTTACAGGGATCGGCGGCACCGGGGAGCTGTTTTTT. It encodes CASLLTGIGGTGELFF.

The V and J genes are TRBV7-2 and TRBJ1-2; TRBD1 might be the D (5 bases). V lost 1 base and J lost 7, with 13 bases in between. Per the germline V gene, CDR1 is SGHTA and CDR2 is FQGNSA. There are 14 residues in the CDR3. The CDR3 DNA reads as TGTGCCAGCAGCTTAGATACCGGGAGGGGTGGCTACACCTTC. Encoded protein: CASSLDTGRGGYTF.

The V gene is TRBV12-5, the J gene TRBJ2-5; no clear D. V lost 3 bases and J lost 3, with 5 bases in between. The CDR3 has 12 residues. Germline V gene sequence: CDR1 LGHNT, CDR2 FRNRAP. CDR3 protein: CASGLEKETQYF. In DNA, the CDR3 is TGTGCTAGTGGTTTAGAGAAAGAGACCCAGTACTTC.

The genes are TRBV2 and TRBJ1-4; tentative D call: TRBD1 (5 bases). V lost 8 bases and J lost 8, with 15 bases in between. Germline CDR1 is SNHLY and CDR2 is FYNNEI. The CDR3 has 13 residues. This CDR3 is CASGQRGGEKLFF. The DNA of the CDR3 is TGTGCCAGCGGTCAGAGGGGCGGCGAAAAACTGTTTTTT.

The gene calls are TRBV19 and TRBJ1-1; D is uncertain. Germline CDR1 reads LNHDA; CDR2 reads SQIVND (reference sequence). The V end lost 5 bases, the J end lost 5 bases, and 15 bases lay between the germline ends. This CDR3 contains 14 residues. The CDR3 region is CASSGGAGRTEAFF. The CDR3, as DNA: TGTGCCAGTAGTGGCGGAGCGGGTAGGACTGAAGCTTTCTTT.

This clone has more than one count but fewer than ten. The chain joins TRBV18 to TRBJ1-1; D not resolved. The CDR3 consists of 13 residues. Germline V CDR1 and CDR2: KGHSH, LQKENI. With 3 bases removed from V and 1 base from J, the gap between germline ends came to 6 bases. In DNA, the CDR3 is TGTGCCAGCTCACCTAAAAAGAACACTGAAGCTTTCTTT. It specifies CASSPKKNTEAFF.

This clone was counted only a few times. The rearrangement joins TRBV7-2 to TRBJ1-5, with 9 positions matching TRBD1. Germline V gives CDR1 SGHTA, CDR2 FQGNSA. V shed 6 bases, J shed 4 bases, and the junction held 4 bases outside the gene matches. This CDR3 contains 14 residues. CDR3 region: CASSTGGENQPQHF. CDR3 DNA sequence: TGTGCCAGCAGTACAGGGGGCGAAAATCAGCCCCAGCATTTT.